The present T cell receptor beta chain was sequenced within a study of blood T cell repertoires in COVID-19. On the study more broadly: The United States, Italy and Spain provided the acute and convalescent COVID-19 samples. Sources were T cells, B-cell-depleted T cells, or PBMCs; the material itself was cDNA or gDNA.

Per germline, CDR1 SEHNR and CDR2 FQNEAQ (reference sequence). The V gene lost 5 bases and the J gene lost 3 bases, with 11 bases spanning the gap. The CDR3 is 13 amino acids. This clone has only one observation. Per the original data handling: Nucleated cell counts were estimated from reference gene primer amplification. Assay: immunoSEQ multiplex PCR; the TCRdb copy retains only in-frame clones and omits some. V, J and clone size were drawn from that table, and D and trimming were deduced from the DNA. The sample yields 95,000 to 150,000 clones, roughly 77% seen once. This TCR was recovered from a man aged 55 to 69 with active or convalescent COVID-19. The chain has TRBV7-9 and TRBJ2-7; the D is unclear. Sequencing used peripheral blood. DNA of the CDR3: TGTGCCAGCAGCATTGACACCCACTACGAGCAGTACTTC. Amino acid sequence: CASSIDTHYEQYF.